The clone carrying this T cell receptor beta chain came up once. The sample comes from a study of blood T cell repertoires in COVID-19. Whole-study context: Both acute and convalescent COVID-19 samples were obtained from the United States, Italy and Spain. Sample material is recorded as cDNA or gDNA derived from T cells, B-cell-depleted T cells, or PBMCs.

The CDR3 runs to 18 residues. Per the original data handling: Estimation of nucleated cell counts relied on the amplification of reference gene primers. Clones were sequenced by immunoSEQ multiplex PCR, and TCRdb holds only the in-frame ones, with some missing. V, J and clone size are those of that table, while D and trimming were read from the DNA. The sample records 370,000 or so clones, 81% being singletons. The chain combines TRBV12-1 with TRBJ1-6. TRBV12-1 is noted as a pseudogene. Sequenced: peripheral blood. The TCR was taken from a human donor with acute or convalescent COVID-19. The donor label of this sample is uncertain. The CDR3 reads CASSLGFWAGSDNSPLHF. In nucleotides, the CDR3 is TGTGCCAGCAGCTTGGGCTTTTGGGCGGGTAGTGATAATTCACCCCTCCACTTT.